This entry lists 28 T cell receptor beta chains sequenced from one sample in a study of metastatic and nonmetastatic thyroid tumors. TCRdb redid the clone calls on the PCR reads using MiXCR. Among some 14,000 clones listed, roughly 36% were seen once. All patients reached thyroid surgery having received no treatment beforehand. The sequenced sample was tumor tissue. The receptors shown here come from a male donor with papillary thyroid cancer or a benign thyroid nodule (not recorded which). Some clones in this sample may be carry-over from other donors' samples.

This clone was seen many times. The chain employs TRBV6-1 and TRBJ1-2, with D hard to call. Germline loops: CDR1 MNHNS, CDR2 SASEGT. The CDR3 is 13 amino acids. Trimming pared 4 bases from V and 4 bases from J, leaving 10 bases between. The CDR3 coding sequence is TGTGCCAGCAGTGTTGATATGGCCTATGGCTACACCTTC. Its protein product is CASSVDMAYGYTF.

Comments on this clone: This may arise from a read error, as a much more abundant clone is one base away. J is TRBJ1-1 and V is TRBV5-6; D may be TRBD1 (5 bases). Looked up from germline, CDR1 is SGHDT and CDR2 is YYEEEE. This CDR3 spans 12 amino acids. Trimming removed 4 bases at V and 6 bases at J, with 10 bases between. CDR3 sequence: CASSRLQAEAFF. The CDR3 nucleotides read TGTGCCAGCAGCCGGCTACAGGCTGAAGCTTTCTTT.

The table lists this clone with many counts. The chain couples TRBV5-1 to TRBJ2-5; D is undetermined. V dropped 4 bases and J dropped 3 bases, with 13 bases sitting between them. CDR1 and CDR2 (germline): SGHRS, YFSETQ. The length of the CDR3 is 14 residues. The CDR3: CASSLGRLEETQYF. The CDR3 bases are TGCGCCAGCAGCCTCGGGCGATTGGAAGAGACCCAGTACTTC.

This clone was seen many times. This chain uses TRBV9 with TRBJ1-2; no firm D call. Trimming stripped 0 bases from V and 0 bases from J, with 9 bases between. This CDR3 region has 15 residues. The V gene's germline CDR1 is SGDLS and CDR2 YYNGEE. Written as DNA, the CDR3 is TGTGCCAGCAGCGTAGAAGCCAGCGCTAACTATGGCTACACCTTC. It yields the protein CASSVEASANYGYTF.

This clone was observed at least ten times. The chain combines TRBV11-3 with TRBJ1-1; D call uncertain. V was shortened by 0 bases and J by 5 bases, with 10 bases between the two germline ends. The length of the CDR3 is 14 residues. Per germline, CDR1 SGHNT and CDR2 YENEEA. The CDR3 DNA sequence: TGTGCCAGCAGCTTAGACACGGGTTGGACTGAAGCTTTCTTT. As protein: CASSLDTGWTEAFF. Based on the CDR3 plus reference TRBV11-3 and TRBJ1-1, the full variable domain is EAGVVQSPRYKIIEKKQPVAFWCNPISGHNTLYWYLQNLGQGPELLIRYENEEAVDDSQLPKDRFSAERLKGVDSTLKIQPAELGDSAVYLCASSLDTGWTEAFFGQGTRLTVV.

This clone turned up a few times. The V gene is TRBV12-3 or TRBV12-4, the J gene TRBJ2-7, with D perhaps TRBD2 (7 bases). Trimming stripped 6 bases from V and 6 bases from J, with 18 bases between. CDR3 length: 14 amino acids. The chain's CDR3 is CASSRRSGGGEQYF. CDR3 sequence (DNA): TGTGCCAGCAGCCGGCGGTCGGGGGGCGGCGAGCAGTACTTC.

The chain has TRBV6-1 and TRBJ1-1; 7 bases line up with TRBD1. The CDR3 sequence is 13 residues long. CDR1 MNHNS and CDR2 SASEGT come from the germline V gene. Trimming removed 6 bases from V and 2 bases from J; junction bases left unmatched: 3. In DNA form, the CDR3 reads TGTGCCAGCAGCGGACAGGTTAACACTGAAGCTTTCTTT. The encoded protein is CASSGQVNTEAFF.

This clone is categorized as medium-sized (0.01 to 0.1%). CDR3 residues: CASSLIAYEQYF. Written as DNA, the CDR3 is TGTGCCAGCAGTTTGATAGCCTACGAGCAGTACTTC. The chain has TRBV28 and TRBJ2-7; D call uncertain. The CDR3 is 12 residues long. Germline CDR1 is MDHEN and CDR2 is SYDVKM. V shed 3 bases and J shed 2 bases, with 5 bases lying between them. Full variable domain (remainder filled in from reference TRBV28 and TRBJ2-7): DVKVTQSSRYLVKRTGEKVFLECVQDMDHENMFWYRQDPGLGLRLIYFSYDVKMKEKGDIPEGYSVSREKKERFSLILESASTNQTSMYLCASSLIAYEQYFGPGTRLTVT.

This clone was recorded at least ten times. The genes are TRBV29-1 and TRBJ2-3; D is perhaps TRBD1 (5 bases). Trimming took 5 bases from V and 4 from J, leaving 13 bases between them. The CDR3 has 13 amino acids. From germline, CDR1 is SQVTM and CDR2 ANQGSEA. The CDR3 DNA reads TGCAGCGTTTTAGGGGCCAGCGCAGATACGCAGTATTTT. It encodes CSVLGASADTQYF.

The chain carries TRBV25-1 and TRBJ2-6, with TRBD2 as a possible D gene (6 bases). The germline CDR1 and CDR2 sequences are MGHDK and SYGVNS. Trimming took 8 bases from V and 0 from J, leaving 17 bases between them. The CDR3 runs 17 residues. The chain's CDR3 is CASLGGLNSSGANVLTF. The CDR3 nucleotides are TGTGCCAGCCTCGGGGGACTCAACAGCTCTGGGGCCAACGTCCTGACTTTC.

The chain uses TRBV11-2 and TRBJ1-2; no clear D. The CDR3 loop spans 14 amino acids. Trimming took 1 base from V and 5 from J, leaving 11 bases between them. From germline, CDR1 is SGHAT and CDR2 FQNNGV. This chain's CDR3 is CASSLGGSSYGYTF. CDR3 nucleotides: TGTGCCAGCAGCTTAGGGGGATCGAGTTATGGCTACACCTTC.

V gene TRBV12-3 or TRBV12-4 combines with J gene TRBJ1-1, with D hard to call. The CDR3 consists of 12 residues. V was clipped by 7 bases and J by 5 bases, with 11 bases between them. CDR3 residues: CASNYRGTEAFF. The DNA for the CDR3 is TGTGCCAGCAACTATCGCGGGACTGAAGCTTTCTTT.

This clone is judged medium-sized (0.01 to 0.1%). V usage is TRBV28 and J usage is TRBJ1-1; D uncertain. CDR3 length equals 21 residues. Trimming removed 7 bases from V and 1 base from J, with 34 bases in between. Germline V gene lookup returns CDR1 MDHEN and CDR2 SYDVKM. The CDR3 is CASTVPRTGGGKPGKNTEAFF. CDR3 coding DNA: TGTGCCAGCACCGTGCCCCGAACCGGCGGAGGGAAACCGGGGAAGAACACTGAAGCTTTCTTT.

This clone was observed many times. The rearrangement joins TRBV20-1 to TRBJ1-1; D gene ambiguous. Germline V gene lookup returns CDR1 DFQATT and CDR2 SNEGSKA (reference sequence). V lost 0 bases and J 1 base, leaving 18 bases between the germline ends. CDR3 length: 17 residues. As DNA, the CDR3 is TGCAGTGCTAGAGATCGCGGCAGAAAAACAAGGAACACTGAAGCTTTCTTT. It encodes CSARDRGRKTRNTEAFF.

Relative to its sample, this clone is medium-sized. This chain links TRBV27 with TRBJ1-2; 7 positions agree with TRBD1. Germline V gives CDR1 MNHEY, CDR2 SMNVEV (reference sequence). J was trimmed by 7 bases and V by 2 bases; bases with no gene match: 4. CDR3 length: 13 residues. The chain's CDR3 is CASSLNSGGGYTF. Written as DNA, the CDR3 is TGTGCCAGCAGTTTAAACTCAGGGGGTGGCTACACCTTC.

The chain carries TRBV20-1 and TRBJ1-5; D is possibly TRBD1 (6 bases). Trimming pared 1 base from V and 7 bases from J, leaving 14 bases between. CDR3 size: 14 residues. In germline, CDR1 is DFQATT, CDR2 SNEGSKA (reference sequence). The CDR3 region has the DNA TGCAGTGCTAGAGGAGGACAGTCGGGGCAGCCCCAGCATTTT. This translates into CSARGGQSGQPQHF.

The chain combines TRBV6-1 with TRBJ2-3; TRBD2 might be the D (6 bases). The CDR3 spans 16 residues. Trimming left V 0 bases short and J 1 base short, with 11 bases between. The germline gives CDR1 MNHNS, CDR2 SASEGT. The CDR3 is CASSEANGGGTDTQYF. Here the CDR3 DNA reads TGTGCCAGCAGTGAAGCTAACGGGGGAGGCACAGATACGCAGTATTTT.

This sequence joins TRBV5-1 and TRBJ1-1; D is unresolved. The germline CDR1 and CDR2 sequences are SGHRS and YFSETQ. CDR3 length equals 12 residues. V lost 2 bases, J lost 2 bases, and 4 bases lay in between. DNA of the CDR3: TGCGCCAGCAGCTTAGACAACACTGAAGCTTTCTTT. This translates into CASSLDNTEAFF. The full variable domain, rest sourced from reference TRBV5-1 and TRBJ1-1, is KAGVTQTPRYLIKTRGQQVTLSCSPISGHRSVSWYQQTPGQGLQFLFEYFSETQRNKGNFPGRFSGRQFSNSRSEMNVSTLELGDSALYLCASSLDNTEAFFGQGTRLTVV.

This clone has ten or more counts. The chain links TRBV6-1 to TRBJ2-2, with D perhaps TRBD2 (7 bases). Germline V gene lookup returns CDR1 MNHNS and CDR2 SASEGT. Trimming left V 9 bases short and J 6 bases short, with 23 bases between. CDR3 size: 16 residues. The CDR3 nucleotides are TGTGCCAGTTGGGGGTCGGGGGGCTTATGGGCCGGGGAGCTGTTTTTT. Translated, it gives CASWGSGGLWAGELFF.

This chain joins TRBV4-2 and TRBJ1-1; possible D gene TRBD1, 5 bases. V lost 4 bases and J lost 7, with 19 bases in between. This CDR3 region has 15 residues. Germline lookup yields CDR1 LGHNA and CDR2 YNFKEQ. The CDR3 nucleotides read TGTGCCAGCAGCCTAGGATGGGGGGAAATAGGTGAAGCTTTCTTT. This translates into CASSLGWGEIGEAFF.

By share, this clone counts as medium-sized. The chain uses TRBV12-5 and TRBJ2-2, with D perhaps matching TRBD2 (6 bases). The CDR3 covers 14 residues. Germline loops: CDR1 LGHNT, CDR2 FRNRAP. The ends were cut back, 6 bases at V and 6 bases at J, with 14 bases in the middle. This CDR3 is CASGSGLKAGELFF. The DNA of the CDR3 is TGTGCTAGTGGATCGGGACTGAAGGCCGGGGAGCTGTTTTTT.

At least ten counts were recorded for this clone. The rearrangement uses TRBV10-3 and TRBJ2-5, with D tentatively TRBD1 (5 bases). Germline V CDR1 and CDR2: ENHRY, SYGVKD. The CDR3 is made up of 14 amino acids. With 3 bases removed from V and 4 bases from J, the gap between germline ends came to 12 bases. The CDR3 DNA sequence: TGTGCCATCAGTGATGGGCAGGGTGGAGAGACCCAGTACTTC. Protein: CAISDGQGGETQYF.

Concerning this clone: Given the absence of the conserved phenylalanine or tryptophan at the CDR3 end, a read error is likely. The rearrangement uses TRBV7-9 and TRBJ1-2, with a tentative D call TRBD1 (5 bases). V lost 5 bases and J 2 bases, leaving 15 bases between the germline ends. Germline values: CDR1 SEHNR, CDR2 FQNEAQ (reference sequence). The CDR3 sequence is 15 residues long. The CDR3 DNA sequence: TGTGCCAGCAGCCTAGGACATGGGGCAAACTATGGCTACACCTTA. Translation gives CASSLGHGANYGYTL.

This clone was seen repeatedly, ten times or more. The CDR3 is CSARGGGYSPLHF. The CDR3 DNA is TGCAGTGCTAGAGGGGGGGGCTATTCACCCCTCCACTTT. The V gene is TRBV20-1, the J gene TRBJ1-6, with a weak D call TRBD1 (6 bases). Deletions cut 1 base from V and 8 bases from J, with 9 bases between. Per the germline V gene, CDR1 is DFQATT and CDR2 is SNEGSKA (reference sequence). The CDR3 sequence is 13 residues long.

Note on this clone: Compared with germline, one end of the junction differs, possibly owing to a read error. The chain carries TRBV2 and TRBJ2-7, with D possibly being TRBD1 (5 bases). The CDR3 runs 13 residues. The germline V gene encodes CDR1 SNHLY and CDR2 FYNNEI. In nucleotides, the CDR3 is TGTGCCGCCGACAGAGATAGCTCCGACGAGCAGTACTTC. It yields the protein CAADRDSSDEQYF. Full variable domain (outside the CDR3, taken from reference TRBV2 and TRBJ2-7): EPEVTQTPSHQVTQMGQEVILRCVPISNHLYFYWYRQILGQKVEFLVSFYNNEISEKSEIFDDQFSVERPDGSNFTLKIRSTKLEDSAMYFCAADRDSSDEQYFGPGTRLTVT.

About this clone: This sequence may be a read error, since a much larger clone differs from it by one base. The chain combines TRBV6-1 with TRBJ2-1; 7 nucleotides line up with TRBD2. From germline, CDR1 is MNHNS and CDR2 SASEGT. This CDR3 contains 15 residues. The CDR3 loop is CASSEWASGHNDQFF. As DNA, the CDR3 is TGTGCCAGCAGTGAATGGGCTAGCGGACACAATGACCAGTTCTTC.

This clone has at least ten counts. Other DNA sequences from this sample encode an identical CDR3 as well. CDR3 in amino acids: CSVGDRPRREQYF. The CDR3 DNA reads as TGCAGTGTGGGGGATCGGCCCCGGCGGGAGCAGTACTTC. The chain couples TRBV20-1 to TRBJ2-7; either TRBD1 or TRBD2 may fit D (5 bases each). CDR1 DFQATT and CDR2 SNEGSKA come from the germline V gene (reference sequence). This CDR3 is 13 amino acids long. The germline V and J ends were trimmed by 7 bases and 7 bases, with 20 bases remaining between them.

In this sample, this clone turned up many times. This sequence joins TRBV7-6 and TRBJ2-1; TRBD2 agrees at 7 bases. J was trimmed by 6 bases and V by 2 bases; bases with no gene match: 13. The CDR3 covers 17 residues. Germline CDR1 reads SGHVS; CDR2 reads FNYEAQ. The CDR3 bases are TGTGCCAGCAGCTTATTAGGTATGGTCCCGGGAGGCAATGAGCAGTTCTTC. Translated: CASSLLGMVPGGNEQFF.